Below are 6 T cell receptor beta chains sequenced from a single sample in a study of cytomegalovirus exposure and HLA in healthy donors. It was with 60 Vbeta and 13 Jbeta primers that the PCR ran. The method was immunoSEQ multiplex PCR; TCRdb's version includes in-frame clones alone and lacks a portion of them. Here the sample spans around 130,000 clones, approximately 81% being singletons. Sequences were obtained from PBMCs. These receptors came from a man aged 18 to 29 in good health and CMV-seronegative.

This clone was recorded a few times. This chain connects TRBV7-8 to TRBJ2-5, with D possibly matching TRBD2 (5 bases). Germline assignment: CDR1 SGHVS and CDR2 FQNEAQ. Deletions cut 2 bases from V and 1 base from J, with 8 bases between. There are 14 residues in the CDR3. As DNA, the CDR3 is TGTGCCAGCAGCTTACGGACTGGCCAAGAGACCCAGTACTTC. As protein: CASSLRTGQETQYF.

This clone appeared a few times. The CDR3 nucleotides read TGTGCCAGCAGCCAAGAGGTGCAGGGCCCCTACGAGCAGTACGTC. This encodes CASSQEVQGPYEQYV. The chain carries TRBV4-2 and TRBJ2-7, with a weak D call TRBD1 (5 bases). V dropped 0 bases and J dropped 2 bases, with 11 bases sitting between them. Germline V gene data show CDR1 as LGHNA and CDR2 as YNFKEQ. This CDR3 has 15 amino acids.

CDR3 loop: CASSYPRLAGGGGEQYF. In DNA form, the CDR3 reads TGTGCCAGCTCATATCCCCGACTAGCGGGAGGTGGTGGCGAGCAGTACTTC. The V gene is TRBV28, the J gene TRBJ2-7; 13 bases are shared with TRBD2. This CDR3 is built from 17 residues. Germline values: CDR1 MDHEN, CDR2 SYDVKM. J lost 6 bases, V lost 8 bases, and 16 bases had no gene match.

This clone was observed a single time. At one of its ends the junction is not consistent with the germline gene, which may arise from a read error. V and J are TRBV7-9 and TRBJ2-7; TRBD1 is a possible D gene (6 bases). CDR1 is SEHNR, CDR2 FQNEAQ, per germline (reference sequence). The CDR3 is 18 residues long. The CDR3 sequence is CPSSSPATGFTPTYEQYF. In DNA form, the CDR3 reads TGTCCCAGCAGCTCCCCCGCCACAGGGTTCACTCCAACCTACGAGCAGTACTTC.

The chain joins TRBV18 to TRBJ1-4, with D hard to call. The V and J ends lost 3 bases and 6 bases respectively, with 11 bases between them. The CDR3 extends over 14 amino acids. From germline, CDR1 is KGHSH and CDR2 LQKENI. The chain's CDR3 is CASSPTSSYEKLFF. CDR3 DNA sequence: TGTGCCAGCTCACCCACAAGTTCCTATGAAAAACTGTTTTTT.

This chain connects TRBV11-2 to TRBJ2-7; D unresolved. Germline lookup yields CDR1 SGHAT and CDR2 FQNNGV. V dropped 3 bases and J dropped 0 bases, with 15 bases sitting between them. The CDR3 contains 16 residues. CDR3 loop: CASSLYETFSSYEQYF. The CDR3 DNA is TGTGCCAGCAGCTTGTACGAGACATTTAGCTCCTACGAGCAGTACTTC.